Listed below are T cell receptor beta chains from one sample, sequenced in a study of blood T cells in healthy people across ages. MiXCR, run by TCRdb on the 5' RACE reads, gives a single entry per CDR3 protein. Here the sample spans about 640,000 distinct CDR3 sequences, roughly 50% being singletons. Sequencing was carried out using blood. These receptors came from a man aged 55 to 70 in good health. CDR3s include the opening cysteine and the closing phenylalanine or tryptophan. The D gene is left open where the match is weak. The listing skips clone size in some rows; elsewhere it reads once, few, many or a size class.

>NA|few|TRBJ1-6|TRBV27
CASSLTGRGYNSPLHF
TGTGCCAGCAGTTTGACAGGCCGGGGGTATAATTCACCCCTCCACTTT
>NA|few|TRBJ1-5|TRBV2
CASSWTELANQPQHF
TGTGCCAGCAGTTGGACAGAGCTGGCCAATCAGCCCCAGCATTTT
>TRBD2|NA|TRBJ2-3|TRBV13
CASSFGLAGGQGDTQYF
TGTGCCAGCAGCTTCGGACTAGCGGGGGGGCAAGGAGATACGCAGTATTTT
>TRBD1|NA|TRBJ2-6|TRBV12-3/TRBV12-4
CASSSHGTAISGANVLTF
TGTGCCAGCAGTTCCCACGGGACAGCGATCTCTGGGGCCAACGTCCTGACTTTC
>NA|few|TRBJ2-5|TRBV7-2
CASSSDLGETQYF
TGTGCCAGCAGCTCGGACTTGGGGGAGACCCAGTACTTC
>TRBD1|NA|TRBJ2-5|TRBV4-1
CASSYQGAWGETQYF
TGCGCCAGCAGCTACCAGGGGGCTTGGGGGGAGACCCAGTACTTC
>NA|NA|TRBJ1-2|TRBV7-9
CASSLDPGLLTRGYTF
TGTGCCAGCAGCTTAGATCCCGGACTTCTAACCAGGGGCTACACCTTC
>NA|once|TRBJ2-1|TRBV15
CATSRDPGTGQFF
TGTGCCACCAGCAGAGATCCCGGGACGGGGCAGTTCTTC
>NA|NA|TRBJ1-1|TRBV9
CASSPHPSGGAEAFF
TGTGCCAGCAGCCCCCACCCAAGCGGGGGTGCTGAAGCTTTCTTT
>NA|NA|TRBJ2-6|TRBV5-1
CASSYPPGVASFGANVLTF
TGCGCCAGCAGTTACCCGCCGGGGGTAGCCTCGTTTGGGGCCAACGTCCTGACTTTC
>TRBD2|NA|TRBJ2-3|TRBV28
CASRRGGGTDTQYF
TGTGCCAGCCGACGGGGGGGAGGCACAGATACGCAGTATTTT
>NA|few|TRBJ2-5|TRBV11-2
CASATRTQYF
TGTGCCAGCGCTACCCGGACCCAGTACTTC
>TRBD2|NA|TRBJ2-3|TRBV5-1
CASSLPGGMADTQYF
TGCGCCAGCAGCCTCCCCGGGGGGATGGCAGATACGCAGTATTTT
>NA|NA|TRBJ1-2|TRBV2
CASSEAELWGYTF
TGTGCCAGCAGTGAAGCGGAACTCTGGGGCTACACCTTC
>NA|NA|TRBJ1-4|TRBV25-1
CASSDPGNNEKLFF
TGTGCCAGCAGTGACCCTGGGAATAATGAAAAACTGTTTTTT
>NA|NA|TRBJ2-3|TRBV7-2
CASSLVGDWTDTQYF
TGTGCCAGCAGCTTGGTCGGGGATTGGACAGATACGCAGTATTTT
>NA|NA|TRBJ2-3|TRBV7-2
CASSPQARGAGDTQYF
TGTGCCAGCAGCCCCCAGGCGCGCGGGGCTGGAGATACGCAGTATTTT
>NA|NA|TRBJ1-2|TRBV6-2/TRBV6-3
CASSDPTRDGYTF
TGTGCCAGCAGTGACCCAACACGGGATGGCTACACCTTC
>TRBD1|NA|TRBJ2-7|TRBV7-2
CASSPPGQGNEQYF
TGTGCCAGCAGCCCACCGGGACAGGGGAACGAGCAGTACTTC
>NA|NA|TRBJ1-1|TRBV5-1
CASSLASGVNTEAFF
TGCGCCAGCAGCTTGGCCTCAGGGGTGAACACTGAAGCTTTCTTT
>TRBD2|NA|TRBJ2-1|TRBV2
CASQGLAGGRGEQFF
TGTGCCAGCCAAGGACTAGCGGGGGGTCGGGGTGAGCAGTTCTTC
>NA|few|TRBJ2-3|TRBV11-2
CASSLRANTQYF
TGTGCCAGCAGCTTAAGGGCAAATACGCAGTATTTT
>NA|NA|TRBJ1-6|TRBV21-1
CASSKEGSSYNSPLHF
TGTGCCAGCAGCAAAGAGGGGAGCTCCTATAATTCACCCCTCCACTTT
>TRBD1|NA|TRBJ2-2|TRBV10-3
CAISESRTGSNTGELFF
TGTGCCATCAGTGAGTCTAGGACAGGATCGAACACCGGGGAGCTGTTTTTT
>NA|NA|TRBJ2-7|TRBV7-2
CASSFESGSSYEQYF
TGTGCCAGCAGCTTTGAATCAGGGTCATCCTACGAGCAGTACTTC
>NA|NA|TRBJ2-5|TRBV20-1
CSASGGVSQETQYF
TGCAGTGCTAGCGGCGGGGTCAGCCAAGAGACCCAGTACTTC
>NA|once|TRBJ1-5|TRBV4-1
CASSQDDGSNQPQHF
TGCGCCAGCAGCCAAGACGACGGGAGCAATCAGCCCCAGCATTTT
>NA|NA|TRBJ2-1|TRBV10-2
CASSASIGGSSYNEQFF
TGCGCCAGCAGTGCCTCAATCGGGGGAAGCTCCTACAATGAGCAGTTCTTC
>TRBD2|once|TRBJ2-7|TRBV20-1
CSAPPGLATYEQYF
TGCAGTGCCCCCCCGGGACTAGCCACCTACGAGCAGTACTTC
>TRBD2|NA|TRBJ2-3|TRBV10-3
CAISEPGTSGGDTDTQYF
TGTGCCATCAGTGAGCCGGGGACTAGCGGGGGGGACACAGATACGCAGTATTTT
>NA|few|TRBJ2-5|TRBV5-1
CASSLDGYQETQYF
TGCGCCAGCAGCCTAGACGGGTACCAAGAGACCCAGTACTTC
>NA|NA|TRBJ2-3|TRBV20-1
CSVQGRRTTDTQYF
TGCAGTGTCCAGGGGCGACGAACCACAGATACGCAGTATTTT
>TRBD2|NA|TRBJ2-1|TRBV20-1
CSARLAGANEQFF
TGCAGTGCCCGACTAGCGGGGGCCAATGAGCAGTTCTTC
>TRBD2|NA|TRBJ2-1|TRBV20-1
CSARDSRLAGRSYNEQFF
TGCAGTGCTAGAGATTCGCGGCTAGCGGGGCGATCCTACAATGAGCAGTTCTTC
>TRBD1|NA|TRBJ1-2|TRBV5-1
CASGSTGGAYGYTF
TGCGCCAGCGGATCCACAGGGGGCGCGTATGGCTACACCTTC
>NA|NA|TRBJ2-5|TRBV29-1
CSALGPGETQYF
TGCAGCGCTCTCGGCCCGGGGGAGACCCAGTACTTC
>NA|NA|TRBJ1-1|TRBV5-1
CASSLGEAGGPTEAFF
TGCGCCAGCAGCTTGGGGGAGGCTGGGGGTCCCACTGAAGCTTTCTTT
>NA|NA|TRBJ2-3|TRBV5-1
CASSHIATDTQYF
TGCGCCAGCAGCCACATCGCCACAGATACGCAGTATTTT
>NA|NA|TRBJ1-2|TRBV20-1
CSARAPGGAFYGYTF
TGCAGTGCTAGAGCGCCGGGGGGCGCGTTCTATGGCTACACCTTC
>NA|NA|TRBJ2-3|TRBV29-1
CSFGQPATDTQYF
TGCAGTTTCGGACAGCCAGCTACAGATACGCAGTATTTT
>NA|NA|TRBJ2-2|TRBV4-1
CASSHRAQGGAGELFF
TGCGCCAGCAGCCACCGAGCACAGGGAGGGGCCGGGGAGCTGTTTTTT
>TRBD1|few|TRBJ2-1|TRBV5-1
CASTTGAIDEQFF
TGCGCCAGCACGACAGGGGCCATAGATGAGCAGTTCTTC
>TRBD1|NA|TRBJ1-1|TRBV12-3/TRBV12-4
CASSKRQGALDTEAFF
TGTGCCAGCAGTAAGCGACAGGGGGCACTGGACACTGAAGCTTTCTTT
>NA|few|TRBJ1-2|TRBV12-3/TRBV12-4
CASRNDSNYGYTF
TGTGCCAGCAGAAATGACAGTAACTATGGCTACACCTTC
>NA|few|TRBJ1-1|TRBV28
CASQVGGTEAFF
TGTGCCAGCCAGGTAGGGGGGACTGAAGCTTTCTTT
>NA|NA|TRBJ1-1|TRBV5-1
CASSVQRDTEAFF
TGCGCCAGCAGCGTCCAGCGAGACACTGAAGCTTTCTTT
>TRBD1|NA|TRBJ2-1|TRBV11-3
CASSRSDRGLHGEQFF
TGTGCCAGCAGCCGCTCGGACAGGGGGTTACATGGTGAGCAGTTCTTC
>TRBD1|NA|TRBJ2-5|TRBV4-2
CASSQDSADRGGTQYF
TGTGCCAGCAGCCAAGATTCCGCGGACAGGGGTGGGACCCAGTACTTC
>NA|NA|TRBJ2-1|TRBV18
CASSPPGHLYNEQFF
TGTGCCAGCTCACCACCGGGACACTTATACAATGAGCAGTTCTTC
>NA|few|TRBJ1-2|TRBV15
CATSRGTDGYTF
TGTGCCACCAGCAGGGGGACGGATGGCTACACCTTC
>NA|NA|TRBJ2-1|TRBV12-3/TRBV12-4
CASSHRVGGYNEQFF
TGTGCCAGTTCTCACCGAGTTGGAGGCTACAATGAGCAGTTCTTC
>TRBD1|NA|TRBJ1-1|TRBV12-5
CASAPGGGTEAFF
TGTGCTAGTGCTCCAGGGGGGGGCACTGAAGCTTTCTTT